The entry that follows covers one T cell receptor (beta chain) sequence. Its cognate antigen is unknown. These data originate in a study of Graves' ophthalmopathy and Graves' hyperthyroidism. Study-wide context: Peripheral blood was obtained at first diagnosis, ahead of any treatment.

CDR3 length equals 16 residues. Germline V gene data show CDR1 as MNHNS and CDR2 as SASEGT. J lost 4 bases, V lost 0 bases, and 3 bases had no gene match. Study-wide points: The model's prediction of ophthalmopathy progression had about 70% sensitivity and around 77% specificity.

From RNA, the CDR3 regions of TCR beta chains were amplified and sequenced. Following a first-round RT-PCR that used HTBI primers, a second-round multiplex PCR was carried out. One entry per CDR3 protein, called by TCRdb with MiXCR from the multiplex PCR reads. The data show 400,000 to 450,000 distinct CDR3 sequences, around 20% seen once. Hyperthyroidism patients, all newly diagnosed, had under 2 months' duration and ages of 18 to 65. The PBMCs were taken from about 10 ml of fresh peripheral blood. This chain connects TRBV6-1 to TRBJ2-5; TRBD1 agrees at 12 bases. Specimen: peripheral blood. This TCR came from a young woman with stable Graves' hyperthyroidism. In DNA, the CDR3 is TGTGCCAGCAGTGAAGCGGGGACAGGGGGCCGAGAGACCCAGTACTTC. Encoded protein: CASSEAGTGGRETQYF.